The rows below give T cell receptor beta chains drawn from one sample of a study of vaccination and CD4 T cells after COVID-19. Their specific antigens are unknown. TCRdb reprocessed the PCR reads with MiXCR, giving one entry per CDR3 protein. The data contain 6,000 or so distinct CDR3 sequences, about 51% of them seen just once; the ten biggest clones take up 26%. Sequenced material: CD4+ T cells from blood, cultured in vitro. These receptors all come from a human donor in good health. Both conserved end residues are part of each CDR3. A D gene is named only where the DNA matches it firmly. Clone size is not always given. Where it is, it says once, few, many or a class for expanded clones.

clone size	V gene	J gene	D gene	CDR3 protein
-	TRBV6-4	TRBJ1-2	-	CASSESGGYGYTF
-	TRBV15	TRBJ1-5	TRBD1	CATSRARQGITSNQPQHF
-	TRBV19	TRBJ1-3	-	CASSRSAGNTIYF
few	TRBV2	TRBJ1-1	TRBD1	CASSPGQGLNTEAFF
-	TRBV5-8	TRBJ1-2	-	CASSSGRNYGYTF
-	TRBV20-1	TRBJ1-2	-	CSARDPTPYGYTF
few	TRBV6-5	TRBJ1-2	-	CASSYQQGSYTF
-	TRBV6-5	TRBJ2-7	-	CASSCTGCYEQYF
-	TRBV7-6	TRBJ2-4	-	CASSLSQGDIQYF
-	TRBV27	TRBJ1-2	TRBD1	CASSHTGAIGGGYTF
-	TRBV28	TRBJ2-1	TRBD2	CASSLPSGTSGLSSYNEQFF
few	TRBV12-2	TRBJ1-2	-	CASRLAGDSLPYGYTF
-	TRBV11-2	TRBJ1-2	-	CASSPSGRHNYGYTF
few	TRBV20-1	TRBJ1-5	TRBD1	CSAKTGGKSNQPQHF
-	TRBV6-1	TRBJ2-7	TRBD1	CASKRTGTPPYEQYF
-	TRBV6-5	TRBJ1-3	-	CASSYSMSSGNTIYF
few	TRBV5-4	TRBJ1-2	TRBD1	CASSLQGGGYTF
-	TRBV28	TRBJ2-5	-	CASRPGGLKETQYF
-	TRBV20-1	TRBJ1-2	-	CSAILIYGYTF
-	TRBV2	TRBJ1-5	-	CASSEGLIGEPQHF
-	TRBV5-1	TRBJ1-5	-	CASSDGQGNQPQHF
-	TRBV29-1	TRBJ2-5	TRBD2	CSADSGGETQYF
-	TRBV10-3	TRBJ2-3	TRBD2	CAISPSGGTDTQYF